The next 18 T cell receptor beta chains were all read from a single sample in a study of OX40 agonist ivuxolimab in advanced cancers. The data were produced by immunoSEQ multiplex PCR, yet TCRdb's version contains in-frame clones alone and is incomplete. In the table there are some 68,000 clones, around 87% of which are singletons. The material was CD4+ or CD8+ T cells sorted from blood, obtained in a trial of the OX40 agonist ivuxolimab. These receptors were taken from an adult with an advanced solid tumor such as melanoma, head and neck, liver or kidney cancer.

The rearrangement joins TRBV4-2 to TRBJ2-2; TRBD2 might be the D (7 bases). This CDR3 comprises 18 residues. The germline CDR1 and CDR2 sequences are LGHNA and YNFKEQ. V was trimmed by 4 bases and J by 1 base, leaving 19 bases between them. The DNA of the CDR3 is TGTGCCAGCAGCCCGAATGGAGGCGGGGGCGTGAACACCGGGGAGCTGTTTTTT. Protein product: CASSPNGGGGVNTGELFF.

The chain carries TRBV7-9 and TRBJ2-7; TRBD2 might be the D (6 bases). There are 14 residues in the CDR3. V lost 0 bases, J lost 6 bases, and 12 bases lay in between. CDR1 is SEHNR and CDR2 is FQNEAQ in the germline V gene (reference sequence). The CDR3 region has the DNA TGTGCCAGCAGCTTAGCGGGAGGAAGTTCCGAGCAGTACTTC. This sequence encodes CASSLAGGSSEQYF.

This chain links TRBV19 with TRBJ2-2; D is uncertain. V was shortened by 3 bases and J by 4 bases, with 18 bases between the two germline ends. Germline CDR1 reads LNHDA; CDR2 reads SQIVND (reference sequence). The CDR3 contains 17 residues. The CDR3 coding sequence is TGTGCCAGTAGTATCTCCGACTGGCGGCCCATCACCGGGGAGCTGTTTTTT. Protein product: CASSISDWRPITGELFF.

V and J are TRBV4-2 and TRBJ1-3; weak D call: TRBD1 (6 bases). The CDR3 loop spans 16 amino acids. Germline assignment: CDR1 LGHNA and CDR2 YNFKEQ. Deletions cut 3 bases from V and 0 bases from J, with 12 bases between. CDR3 bases: TGTGCCAGCAGCCACTGGGGGGCGGACTCTGGAAACACCATATATTTT. It yields the protein CASSHWGADSGNTIYF.

V and J are TRBV28 and TRBJ1-1; D is unresolved. Trimming pared 0 bases from V and 3 bases from J, leaving 8 bases between. Looked up from germline, CDR1 is MDHEN and CDR2 is SYDVKM. The CDR3 has 14 amino acids. CDR3 bases: TGTGCCAGCAGTTTATGGGAGGCGGACACTGAAGCTTTCTTT. It yields the protein CASSLWEADTEAFF.

This clone showed up just a few times. This chain uses TRBV7-8 with TRBJ2-3, with 11 bases that match TRBD1. With V trimmed by 6 bases and J by 0 bases, 5 bases remained unmatched. This CDR3 spans 16 amino acids. Germline V gives CDR1 SGHVS, CDR2 FQNEAQ. The CDR3 is CASRRDRGASTDTQYF. In DNA form, the CDR3 reads TGTGCCAGCAGACGGGACAGGGGGGCTAGCACAGATACGCAGTATTTT.

The chain employs TRBV2 and TRBJ2-7; D assignment may be TRBD1 or TRBD2 (5 bases each). V was trimmed by 5 bases and J by 0 bases, leaving 14 bases between them. The CDR3 is 15 residues long. CDR1 and CDR2 (germline): SNHLY, FYNNEI. Here the CDR3 DNA reads TGTGCCAGCAGTTATTCCGGGACGCGCTCCTACGAGCAGTACTTC. Its protein product is CASSYSGTRSYEQYF.

This rearrangement joins TRBV19 to TRBJ1-4, with D perhaps TRBD1 (6 bases). Germline V CDR1 and CDR2: LNHDA, SQIVND (reference sequence). The CDR3 runs 16 residues. Deletions cut 7 bases from V and 7 bases from J, with 22 bases between. CDR3 DNA sequence: TGTGCCAGTACCCCACCCCGGGGGCGCGGAGGTGAAAAACTGTTTTTT. Its translation: CASTPPRGRGGEKLFF.

The CDR3 coding sequence is TGTGCCAGCACCCTTTTTAACTATGGCTACACCTTC. Its protein product is CASTLFNYGYTF. J is TRBJ1-2 and V is TRBV6-6, with no clear D. This CDR3 region has 12 residues. V was cut by 7 bases and J by 1 base, with 7 bases left in between. Looked up from germline, CDR1 is MNHNY and CDR2 is SVGAGI (reference sequence).

The rearrangement joins TRBV5-1 to TRBJ1-1; D possibly corresponds to TRBD1 (5 bases). Germline V gives CDR1 SGHRS, CDR2 YFSETQ. The length of the CDR3 is 14 residues. V dropped 4 bases and J dropped 6 bases, with 16 bases sitting between them. The CDR3 loop is CASSLTRGSSEAFF. CDR3 bases: TGCGCCAGCAGCCTCACCCGGGGCAGCTCTGAAGCTTTCTTT.

The chain joins TRBV27 to TRBJ2-2; TRBD2 aligns across 13 bases. Trimming at V came to 2 bases and at J to 2 bases, leaving 2 bases not matched to a gene. The length of the CDR3 is 17 residues. The germline V gene has CDR1 MNHEY and CDR2 SMNVEV (reference sequence). The CDR3 here is CASSLGLAGANTGELFF. DNA for the CDR3: TGTGCCAGCAGTTTAGGACTAGCGGGGGCAAACACCGGGGAGCTGTTTTTT.

The chain employs TRBV19 and TRBJ1-5, with D uncertain. Trimming took off 3 bases at V and 2 bases at J, with 11 bases between the two ends. There are 15 residues in the CDR3. The germline V gene encodes CDR1 LNHDA and CDR2 SQIVND (reference sequence). The CDR3 region has the DNA TGTGCCAGTAGTATCAGTATATCGGGCAATCAGCCCCAGCATTTT. Its protein product is CASSISISGNQPQHF.

This clone came up a few times. The chain uses TRBV4-1 and TRBJ1-2, with a possible D match to TRBD1 (6 bases). The germline CDR1 and CDR2 sequences are MGHRA and YSYEKL. V lost 0 bases, J lost 6 bases, and 11 bases lay in between. The CDR3 covers 14 residues. CDR3 region: CASSQETGRDGYTF. The CDR3 DNA is TGCGCCAGCAGCCAAGAAACAGGGAGGGATGGCTACACCTTC.

V usage is TRBV28 and J usage is TRBJ2-4; 7 bases map to TRBD2. Germline V lookup: CDR1 MDHEN, CDR2 SYDVKM. J gave up 2 bases and V 4 bases, and 11 bases lay outside the gene matches. The CDR3 runs to 17 residues. CDR3: CASSYLTLRGSKNIQYF. DNA of the CDR3: TGTGCCAGCAGTTACCTCACCTTGCGGGGGTCCAAAAACATTCAGTACTTC.

The rearrangement uses TRBV18 and TRBJ1-1, with D possibly matching TRBD1 (6 bases). This CDR3 region has 15 residues. The V and J ends lost 1 base and 5 bases respectively, with 14 bases between them. In germline, CDR1 is KGHSH, CDR2 LQKENI. The CDR3 is CASSPLQGQGTEAFF. The CDR3 nucleotides are TGTGCCAGCTCACCACTGCAGGGACAAGGAACTGAAGCTTTCTTT.

The V and J genes are TRBV5-1 and TRBJ1-4; weak D call: TRBD1 (5 bases). From germline, CDR1 is SGHRS and CDR2 YFSETQ. This CDR3 region has 14 residues. The V and J ends lost 0 bases and 7 bases respectively, with 10 bases between them. Here the CDR3 reads CASSLEQDAEKLFF. The DNA for the CDR3 is TGCGCCAGCAGCTTGGAACAGGATGCTGAAAAACTGTTTTTT.

The rearrangement uses TRBV4-2 and TRBJ1-6; D is unclear. The CDR3 runs 14 residues. CDR1 LGHNA and CDR2 YNFKEQ come from the germline V gene. V was cut by 1 base and J by 6 bases, with 7 bases left in between. The CDR3 here is CASSQVGLNSPLHF. DNA for the CDR3: TGTGCCAGCAGCCAAGTAGGGCTTAATTCACCCCTCCACTTT.

This chain uses TRBV7-9 with TRBJ1-1, with 8 bases fitting TRBD1. This CDR3 is 14 amino acids long. V lost 4 bases, J lost 1 base, and 2 bases stayed unmatched. Germline values: CDR1 SEHNR, CDR2 FQNEAQ (reference sequence). For the CDR3, the DNA is TGTGCCAGCAGCTCACAGGGGGGGAACACTGAAGCTTTCTTT. This translates into CASSSQGGNTEAFF.